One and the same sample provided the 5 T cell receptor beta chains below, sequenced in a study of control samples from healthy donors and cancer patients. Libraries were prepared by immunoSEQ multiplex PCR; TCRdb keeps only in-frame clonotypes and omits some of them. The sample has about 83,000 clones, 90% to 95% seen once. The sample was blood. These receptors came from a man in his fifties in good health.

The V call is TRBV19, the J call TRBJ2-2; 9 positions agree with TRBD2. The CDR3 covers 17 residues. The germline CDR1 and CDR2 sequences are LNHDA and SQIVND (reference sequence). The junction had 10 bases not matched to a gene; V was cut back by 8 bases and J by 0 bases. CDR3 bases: TGTGCCAGTGCCGCGGGGGGGGCGGCAGCGAACACCGGGGAGCTGTTTTTT. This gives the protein CASAAGGAAANTGELFF.

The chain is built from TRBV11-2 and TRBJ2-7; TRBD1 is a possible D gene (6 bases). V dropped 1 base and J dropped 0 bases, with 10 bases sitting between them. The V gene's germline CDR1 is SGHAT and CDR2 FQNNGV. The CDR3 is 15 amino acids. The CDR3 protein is CASSLGQANSYEQYF. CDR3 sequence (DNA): TGTGCCAGCAGCTTAGGACAGGCAAACTCCTACGAGCAGTACTTC.

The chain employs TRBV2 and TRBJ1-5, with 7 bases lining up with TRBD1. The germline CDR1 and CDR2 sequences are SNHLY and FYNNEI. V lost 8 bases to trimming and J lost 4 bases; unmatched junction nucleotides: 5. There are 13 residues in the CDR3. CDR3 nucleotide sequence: TGTGCCAGCGAGGCAGGGGGAAATCAGCCCCAGCATTTT. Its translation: CASEAGGNQPQHF.

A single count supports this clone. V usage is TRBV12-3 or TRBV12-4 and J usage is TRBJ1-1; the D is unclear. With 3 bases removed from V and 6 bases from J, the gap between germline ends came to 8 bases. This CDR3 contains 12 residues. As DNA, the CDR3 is TGTGCCAGCAGTTTTCAACTCGCTGAAGCTTTCTTT. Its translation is CASSFQLAEAFF.

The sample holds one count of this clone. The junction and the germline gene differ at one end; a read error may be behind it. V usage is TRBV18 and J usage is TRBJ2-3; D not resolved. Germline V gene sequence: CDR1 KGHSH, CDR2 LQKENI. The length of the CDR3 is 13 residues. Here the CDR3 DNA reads TGTGCCAGTTCACCCCCAAGCACAGATACGCAGTATTTT. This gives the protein CASSPPSTDTQYF.